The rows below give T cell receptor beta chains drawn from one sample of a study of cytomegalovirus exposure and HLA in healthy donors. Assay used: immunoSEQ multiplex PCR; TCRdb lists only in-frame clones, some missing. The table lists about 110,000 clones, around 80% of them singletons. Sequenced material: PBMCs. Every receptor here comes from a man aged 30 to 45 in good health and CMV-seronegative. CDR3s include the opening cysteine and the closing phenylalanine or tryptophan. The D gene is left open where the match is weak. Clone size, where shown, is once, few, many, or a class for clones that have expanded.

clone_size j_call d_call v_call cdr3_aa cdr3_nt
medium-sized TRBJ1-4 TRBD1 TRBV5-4 CASSQQGAVEKLFF TGTGCCAGCAGCCAACAGGGGGCGGTTGAAAAACTGTTTTTT
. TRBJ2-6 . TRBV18 CASSRDTLWTGANVLTF TGTGCCAGCTCACGGGACACCCTCTGGACGGGGGCCAACGTCCTGACTTTC
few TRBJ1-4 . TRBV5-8 CASSSDRGANEKLFF TGTGCCAGCAGCTCGGATCGGGGGGCTAATGAAAAACTGTTTTTT
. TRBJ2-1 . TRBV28 CASNLRGTNPSNEQFF TGTGCCAGCAATCTTAGGGGGACAAACCCGTCCAATGAGCAGTTCTTC
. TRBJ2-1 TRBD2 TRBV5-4 CASSFGLAGTGEQFF TGTGCCAGCAGCTTTGGACTAGCGGGGACTGGGGAGCAGTTCTTC
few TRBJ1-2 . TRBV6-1 CAIQPTAYGYTF TGTGCCATTCAACCAACAGCTTATGGCTACACCTTC
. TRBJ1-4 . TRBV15 CATSRDVSHNEKLFF TGTGCCACCAGCAGAGATGTTAGTCATAATGAAAAACTGTTTTTT
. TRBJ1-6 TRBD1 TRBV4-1 CASSPPPGQGDSPLHF TGCGCCAGCAGCCCCCCCCCGGGACAGGGAGATTCACCCCTCCACTTT
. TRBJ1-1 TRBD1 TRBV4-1 CASSSRGGTGVTEAFF TGCGCCAGCAGCAGCCGGGGAGGGACAGGGGTCACTGAAGCTTTCTTT
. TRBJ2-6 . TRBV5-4 CASSLTGRKTF TGTGCCAGCAGCTTGACAGGGCGAAAGACTTTC
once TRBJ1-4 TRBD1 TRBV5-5 CASSQNQGGYEKLFF TGTGCCAGCAGCCAGAACCAAGGGGGCTATGAAAAACTGTTTTTT
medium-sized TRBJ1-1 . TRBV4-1 CASSQVGQRLEAFF TGCGCCAGCAGCCAAGTCGGACAGAGGTTAGAAGCTTTCTTT
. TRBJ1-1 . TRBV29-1 CSGNRDDTEAFF TGCAGCGGTAACAGGGACGACACTGAAGCTTTCTTT
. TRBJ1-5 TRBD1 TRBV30 CAWSGTGGQPQHF TGTGCCTGGAGTGGGACAGGGGGTCAGCCCCAGCATTTT
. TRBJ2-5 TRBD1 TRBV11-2 CASSLVPGTGAQETQYF TGTGCCAGCAGCTTAGTTCCCGGGACAGGGGCTCAAGAGACCCAGTACTTC
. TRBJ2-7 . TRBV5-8 CASSLRRARSYEQYF TGTGCCAGCAGCTTGCGGCGGGCTCGCTCCTACGAGCAGTACTTC
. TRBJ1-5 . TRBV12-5 CASGPQGGQPQHF TGTGCTAGTGGACCCCAAGGGGGACAGCCCCAGCATTTT
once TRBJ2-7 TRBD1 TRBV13 CASSLGRGYEQYF TGTGCCAGCAGCTTAGGCAGGGGGTACGAGCAGTACTTC
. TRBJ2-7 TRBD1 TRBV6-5 CASGIRDRGSYEQYF TGTGCCAGCGGGATCCGGGACAGGGGTTCTTACGAGCAGTACTTC
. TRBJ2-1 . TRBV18 CASSPSGLNFHEQFF TGTGCCAGCTCACCATCAGGGTTGAACTTCCATGAGCAGTTCTTC
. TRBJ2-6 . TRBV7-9 CASSRTALSGANVLTF TGTGCCAGCAGTCGGACAGCCCTCTCTGGGGCCAACGTCCTGACTTTC
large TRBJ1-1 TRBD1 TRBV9 CASSVVAGGNTEAFF TGTGCCAGCAGCGTAGTCGCAGGGGGGAACACTGAAGCTTTCTTT
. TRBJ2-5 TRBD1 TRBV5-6 CASSLYPGGDQETQYF TGTGCCAGCAGCTTGTACCCAGGGGGCGACCAAGAGACCCAGTACTTC
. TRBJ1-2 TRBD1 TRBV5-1 CASSPRGQGKSGYGYTF TGCGCCAGCAGCCCCCGAGGACAGGGGAAGAGTGGCTATGGCTACACCTTC
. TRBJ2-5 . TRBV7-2 CASSFAIRETQYF TGTGCCAGCAGCTTTGCCATACGGGAGACCCAGTACTTC
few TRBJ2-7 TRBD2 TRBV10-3 CATTSVGIYEQYF TGTGCCACTACTAGCGTCGGAATCTACGAGCAGTACTTC
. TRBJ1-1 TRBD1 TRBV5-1 CASSPRTGGVVGTEAFF TGCGCCAGCAGCCCCAGGACAGGGGGCGTCGTGGGCACTGAAGCTTTCTTT
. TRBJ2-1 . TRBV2 CASSVTGNGEQFF TGTGCCAGCAGTGTGACCGGGAATGGTGAGCAGTTCTTC
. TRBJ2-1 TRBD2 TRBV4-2 CASSQRSSGEGEQFF TGTGCCAGCAGCCAACGGTCTAGCGGCGAAGGTGAGCAGTTCTTC
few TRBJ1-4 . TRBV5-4 CASRREQGGEEKLFF TGTGCCAGCAGAAGAGAACAGGGAGGGGAAGAAAAACTGTTTTTT
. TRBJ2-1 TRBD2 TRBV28 CASSHGGDGLNEQFF TGTGCCAGCAGCCATGGGGGGGATGGACTCAATGAGCAGTTCTTC
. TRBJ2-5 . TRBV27 CASSLSEGLAETQYF TGTGCCAGCAGTTTATCGGAGGGGCTGGCAGAGACCCAGTACTTC
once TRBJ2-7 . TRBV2 CASGATFYEQYF TGTGCCAGCGGTGCTACCTTCTACGAGCAGTACTTC
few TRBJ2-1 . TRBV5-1 CASSLIGVHEQFF TGCGCCAGCAGCTTGATCGGGGTCCATGAGCAGTTCTTC
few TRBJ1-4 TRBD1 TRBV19 CASSKPNRGKNEKLFF TGTGCCAGTAGTAAACCAAACAGGGGTAAGAATGAAAAACTGTTTTTT
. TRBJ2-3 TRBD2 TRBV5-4 CASSLGGLAGSASTDTQYF TGTGCCAGCAGCTTGGGAGGACTAGCGGGGAGCGCTAGCACAGATACGCAGTATTTT
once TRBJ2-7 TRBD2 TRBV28 CASAKGGSIYEQYF TGTGCCAGCGCCAAGGGCGGGAGTATTTACGAGCAGTACTTC
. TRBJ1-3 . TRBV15 CATSTQNSGNTIYF TGTGCCACCAGCACACAGAACTCTGGAAACACCATATATTTT